The T cell receptor (beta chain) described here comes from a study of blood T cell repertoires in COVID-19. V was trimmed by 5 bases and J by 8 bases, leaving 7 bases between them. The V gene's germline CDR1 is MNHEY and CDR2 SVGAGI. The CDR3 has 12 amino acids. Profiled with immunoSEQ multiplex PCR; TCRdb holds only in-frame clones, not every one. The data show 270,000 or so clones, with 86% seen just once and 2.5% to 3% held by the top ten. The sequence was collected from a woman between 25 and 40 years old with active or convalescent COVID-19. The chain has TRBV6-5 and TRBJ1-6, with unresolved D. Source material: peripheral blood. The chain's CDR3 is CASSHQDSPLHF. The CDR3 DNA is TGTGCCAGCAGTCATCAGGATTCACCCCTCCACTTT.